The rows below give T cell receptor beta chains drawn from one sample of a study of blood T cells in healthy people across ages. TCRdb re-called the 5' RACE reads with MiXCR, one entry per CDR3 protein. The sample has more than 500,000 distinct CDR3 sequences, approximately 27% seen once. What was sequenced was blood. These receptor sequences come from a woman in her 70s in good health. Both conserved end residues are part of each CDR3. Each record gives: V gene, D gene, J gene, clone size, CDR3 length, CDR3 protein, CDR3 DNA. The D gene is left open where the match is weak. Expanded clones get a size class; other rows say once, few or many, or leave the size out.

>TRBV7-9|TRBD2|TRBJ2-5|-|17
CASSFGTSGGNGETQYF
TGTGCCAGCAGCTTTGGGACTAGCGGGGGTAATGGAGAGACCCAGTACTTC
>TRBV2|-|TRBJ2-6|-|15
CASSEEGGGANVLTF
TGTGCCAGCAGTGAGGAAGGCGGCGGGGCCAACGTCCTGACTTTC
>TRBV12-3/TRBV12-4|TRBD1|TRBJ1-5|-|15
CASSSLQGRRQPQHF
TGTGCCAGCAGTTCGCTACAGGGGAGGCGGCAGCCCCAGCATTTT
>TRBV6-1|-|TRBJ1-2|few|13
CASTVGGNYGYTF
TGTGCCAGTACGGTTGGGGGTAACTATGGCTACACCTTC
>TRBV3-1|TRBD1|TRBJ1-2|few|13
CASSITGGGGYTF
TGTGCCAGCAGTATTACAGGGGGCGGCGGCTACACCTTC
>TRBV12-3/TRBV12-4|-|TRBJ2-4|-|14
CASSLVDGRNIQYF
TGTGCCAGCAGTTTAGTGGACGGGAGAAACATTCAGTACTTC
>TRBV5-1|-|TRBJ1-6|few|13
CASSLEENSPLHF
TGCGCCAGCAGCTTGGAGGAGAATTCACCCCTCCACTTT
>TRBV6-5|TRBD1|TRBJ2-5|-|13
CASSPGQAKTQYF
TGTGCCAGCAGTCCCGGACAGGCAAAGACCCAGTACTTC
>TRBV7-9|-|TRBJ1-2|-|15
CASTADLSRGNGYTF
TGTGCCAGCACCGCCGACCTGTCCCGCGGGAATGGCTACACCTTC
>TRBV7-2|TRBD2|TRBJ2-7|-|16
CASSGSRGGGVFEQYF
TGTGCCAGCAGCGGCTCTCGGGGCGGGGGGGTCTTCGAGCAGTACTTC
>TRBV27|TRBD1|TRBJ1-2|few|16
CASSPHSTGAGYGYTF
TGTGCCAGCAGCCCGCACTCGACAGGGGCGGGCTATGGCTACACCTTC
>TRBV28|-|TRBJ2-5|-|14
CASGSETAEETQYF
TGTGCCAGCGGGAGTGAGACGGCTGAAGAGACCCAGTACTTC
>TRBV12-5|-|TRBJ2-5|many|11
CASGGGETQYF
TGTGCTAGTGGGGGAGGAGAGACCCAGTACTTC
>TRBV7-2|-|TRBJ2-1|-|16
CASPPPGASSYNEQFF
TGTGCCAGCCCCCCCCCCGGGGCCAGCTCCTACAATGAGCAGTTCTTC
>TRBV20-1|-|TRBJ2-1|many|13
CSASPGTSRGEFF
TGCAGTGCTAGCCCGGGGACTTCCCGGGGCGAGTTCTTC
>TRBV6-2/TRBV6-3|-|TRBJ2-1|few|18
CASSPYPQAEISYNEQFF
TGTGCCAGCAGTCCTTACCCCCAAGCGGAGATCTCCTACAATGAGCAGTTCTTC
>TRBV15|-|TRBJ1-6|-|15
CATSRDQGIGSPLHF
TGTGCCACCAGCAGAGATCAGGGGATCGGGTCACCCCTCCACTTT
>TRBV7-2|TRBD2|TRBJ2-2|few|16
CASSPAGGRTTGELFF
TGTGCCAGCAGCCCAGCGGGGGGCCGAACCACCGGGGAGCTGTTTTTT
>TRBV14|-|TRBJ1-2|-|17
CASSQSRGLPLLYGYTF
TGTGCCAGCAGCCAAAGCAGGGGCCTCCCCTTACTCTATGGCTACACCTTC
>TRBV9|-|TRBJ2-6|few|17
CASSSRFQASGANVLTF
TGTGCCAGCAGCTCCCGCTTTCAAGCCTCTGGGGCCAACGTCCTGACTTTC
>TRBV3-1|-|TRBJ2-2|few|15
CASSQELLNTGELFF
TGTGCCAGCAGCCAAGAACTTCTGAACACCGGGGAGCTGTTTTTT
>TRBV20-1|TRBD2|TRBJ2-5|-|14
CSAGLGLATGTQYF
TGCAGTGCCGGCCTGGGACTAGCGACGGGGACCCAGTACTTC
>TRBV14|-|TRBJ2-2|-|18
CASSRQTDPSLNTGGLFF
TGTGCCAGCAGCCGGCAGACAGACCCAAGCTTGAACACCGGGGGGCTGTTTTTT
>TRBV29-1|-|TRBJ1-1|-|15
CSVPHESYRETEAFF
TGCAGCGTTCCCCATGAAAGTTACCGGGAAACTGAAGCTTTCTTT
>TRBV7-6|-|TRBJ1-6|few|14
CASSLGQPNSPLHF
TGTGCCAGCAGCCTCGGACAGCCTAATTCACCCCTCCACTTT
>TRBV20-1|-|TRBJ1-5|-|15
CSAQTGWASNQPQHF
TGCAGTGCTCAGACAGGCTGGGCGAGCAATCAGCCCCAGCATTTT
>TRBV5-5|TRBD1|TRBJ2-7|-|14
CASSGWDRGNEQYF
TGTGCCAGCAGCGGCTGGGACAGGGGTAACGAGCAGTACTTC
>TRBV7-3|-|TRBJ2-7|few|13
CASSLGAFEEQYF
TGTGCCAGCAGCTTAGGGGCCTTCGAGGAGCAGTACTTC
>TRBV20-1|-|TRBJ2-5|-|14
CSAPGASRKETQYF
TGCAGTGCCCCGGGAGCCTCCCGCAAAGAGACCCAGTACTTC
>TRBV7-2|TRBD2|TRBJ2-5|many|17
CASSLELAGGPQETQYF
TGTGCCAGCAGCTTAGAGCTAGCGGGGGGCCCCCAAGAGACCCAGTACTTC
>TRBV4-3|TRBD2|TRBJ2-5|few|16
CASSQDGTSGQETQYF
TGCGCCAGCAGCCAAGATGGGACTAGCGGGCAAGAGACCCAGTACTTC
>TRBV24-1|-|TRBJ2-2|few|16
CATSDLGGADTGELFF
TGTGCCACCAGTGATTTGGGGGGGGCGGACACCGGGGAGCTGTTTTTT
>TRBV7-6|-|TRBJ2-5|few|15
CASSLGSSGPKTQYF
TGTGCCAGCAGCTTAGGTTCGTCGGGGCCGAAGACCCAGTACTTC
>TRBV20-1|-|TRBJ1-2|-|14
CSARDGGRNYGYTF
TGCAGTGCTAGAGACGGTGGGAGAAACTATGGCTACACCTTC
>TRBV7-2|-|TRBJ2-5|-|14
CSSRPSTLQETQYF
TGTTCCAGCAGACCCTCCACGCTGCAAGAGACCCAGTACTTC
>TRBV5-1|-|TRBJ2-5|-|15
CASSGQRAGLETQYF
TGCGCCAGCAGCGGACAGCGGGCAGGCTTAGAGACCCAGTACTTC
>TRBV7-9|-|TRBJ1-1|-|14
CASSLPFGPSSAFF
TGTGCCAGCAGCCTCCCCTTTGGACCCAGCTCGGCTTTCTTT
>TRBV25-1|-|TRBJ2-2|-|15
CASSESKPNTGELFF
TGTGCCAGCAGTGAATCAAAACCGAACACCGGGGAGCTGTTTTTT
>TRBV7-9|-|TRBJ1-2|few|13
CASSAGRGGGYTF
TGTGCCAGCAGCGCCGGCAGGGGAGGTGGCTACACCTTC
>TRBV25-1|TRBD1|TRBJ1-1|few|15
CASSEYKGDRSEAFF
TGTGCCAGCAGTGAATATAAGGGGGACAGGAGTGAAGCTTTCTTT
>TRBV29-1|-|TRBJ1-2|-|13
CSVERDNSYGYTF
TGCAGCGTTGAAAGGGACAACTCCTATGGCTACACCTTC
>TRBV28|-|TRBJ2-5|few|13
CASRSPNEETQYF
TGTGCCAGCCGAAGCCCGAACGAAGAGACCCAGTACTTC
>TRBV14|-|TRBJ1-2|few|14
CASSQTDSNYGYTF
TGTGCCAGCAGCCAGACAGACTCTAACTATGGCTACACCTTC
>TRBV24-1|-|TRBJ2-5|few|13
CATSDPGTETQYF
TGTGCCACCAGTGATCCGGGGACGGAGACCCAGTACTTC
>TRBV20-1|-|TRBJ1-1|few|11
CSASPGLEAFF
TGCAGTGCTAGTCCGGGCCTTGAAGCTTTCTTT
>TRBV5-1|-|TRBJ1-6|many|14
CASSLIRNNSPLHF
TGCGCCAGCAGCTTAATCCGGAATAATTCACCCCTCCACTTT
>TRBV30|TRBD1|TRBJ1-5|few|13
CAWTGGINQPQHF
TGTGCCTGGACAGGGGGCATCAATCAGCCCCAGCATTTT
>TRBV4-2|TRBD2|TRBJ2-5|-|15
CASSQQLAGGKTQYF
TGTGCCAGCAGCCAACAACTAGCGGGGGGAAAGACCCAGTACTTC
>TRBV7-9|-|TRBJ2-1|few|14
CASSILALAEEQFF
TGTGCCAGCAGCATACTAGCACTCGCTGAGGAGCAGTTCTTC
>TRBV5-6|-|TRBJ2-4|many|16
CASSLVYSGGQNIQYF
TGTGCCAGCAGCTTGGTGTACAGCGGTGGTCAAAACATTCAGTACTTC
>TRBV7-9|TRBD1|TRBJ2-2|-|17
CASSFPTDRANTGELFF
TGTGCCAGCAGCTTCCCAACGGACAGGGCGAACACCGGGGAGCTGTTTTTT
>TRBV6-5|-|TRBJ1-6|-|14
CASRAPEGNSPLHF
TGTGCCAGCAGAGCGCCGGAGGGGAATTCACCCCTCCACTTT
>TRBV29-1|-|TRBJ2-7|few|13
CSVDFAGGIEQYF
TGCAGCGTTGACTTTGCAGGGGGGATCGAGCAGTACTTC
>TRBV20-1|-|TRBJ1-3|-|13
CSARTGSGNTIYF
TGCAGTGCTAGAACAGGTTCTGGAAACACCATATATTTT
>TRBV4-3|TRBD2|TRBJ2-1|-|16
CASSERLAGTFGEQFF
TGCGCCAGCAGCGAGAGGCTAGCGGGGACCTTCGGGGAGCAGTTCTTC
>TRBV14|-|TRBJ2-2|-|13
CASSQARAGELFF
TGTGCCAGCAGCCAAGCAAGGGCCGGGGAGCTGTTTTTT
>TRBV3-1|-|TRBJ1-2|-|14
CASSQDGGHYGYTF
TGTGCCAGCAGCCAAGATGGAGGGCACTATGGCTACACCTTC
>TRBV7-2|-|TRBJ2-7|-|14
CASSLSPGEGEQYF
TGTGCCAGCAGCTTATCGCCAGGGGAAGGCGAGCAGTACTTC
>TRBV25-1|-|TRBJ1-2|many|10
CASFYLGYTF
TGTGCCAGCTTCTACCTCGGCTACACCTTC
>TRBV7-2|-|TRBJ2-5|-|12
CASSLIAGFKFF
TGTGCCAGCAGCTTAATAGCTGGGTTTAAGTTCTTC